A selection of T cell receptor beta chains follows, all from one sample in a study of beta chain features in type 1 diabetes. TCRdb keeps only in-frame clones here, not all; method: immunoSEQ multiplex PCR. The sample comprises 860,000 or so clones, about a sixth of which are singletons, and 0.02% to 0.025% rests with the top ten. The sample consisted of naive CD4+ T cells from blood. These receptors were obtained from a woman aged 18-30 years in good health. Each CDR3 is given with its conserved first and last residue. A D gene is named only where the DNA matches it firmly. Clone size is given for some rows only: seen once, a few or many times, or a class if the clone is expanded.

>TRBV18|TRBJ2-6|-|-|18
TGTGCCAGCTCACCTAATGCAGGCGGAAACTCTGGGGCCAACGTCCTGACTTTC
CASSPNAGGNSGANVLTF
>TRBV7-8|TRBJ2-3|-|-|13
TGTGCCAGCAGCTTGCATAACACAGATACGCAGTATTTT
CASSLHNTDTQYF
>TRBV5-6|TRBJ2-7|TRBD2|few|14
TGTGCCAGCAGCTTGACTAGCGGGGTTTACGAGCAGTACTTC
CASSLTSGVYEQYF
>TRBV19|TRBJ2-7|-|-|13
TGTGCCAGTAGTTCGCCCGGGGGAGACGAGCAGTACTTC
CASSSPGGDEQYF
>TRBV5-1|TRBJ2-2|TRBD1|-|16
TGCGCCAGCAGCTACGCCGGGACAGCCTACACCGGGGAGCTGTTTTTT
CASSYAGTAYTGELFF
>TRBV28|TRBJ1-5|TRBD1|few|18
TGTGCCAGCAGTTTATGGGGCCGAACAGGGGTCCCAGATCAGCCCCAGCATTTT
CASSLWGRTGVPDQPQHF
>TRBV5-1|TRBJ1-1|TRBD1|-|14
TGCGCCAGCAGCTCGACAGGGGATGCCGCTGAAGCTTTCTTT
CASSSTGDAAEAFF
>TRBV27|TRBJ2-1|-|-|17
TGTGCCAGCAGCTCCACACCCTTAGCGGTGTCCTACAATGAGCAGTTCTTC
CASSSTPLAVSYNEQFF
>TRBV7-9|TRBJ2-1|TRBD2|few|15
TGTGCCAGCAGCTTAGAGAGACTAGCGGGATCTGAGCAGTTCTTC
CASSLERLAGSEQFF
>TRBV7-2|TRBJ2-3|TRBD2|-|14
TGTGCCAGCAGCTTAGGACCGGGAGGAGATACGCAGTATTTT
CASSLGPGGDTQYF
>TRBV7-2|TRBJ2-7|-|-|17
TGTGCCAGCAGCCAGTCCCACAGGCTGAAAAGCTCCTACGAGCAGTACTTC
CASSQSHRLKSSYEQYF
>TRBV28|TRBJ2-1|-|-|12
TGTGCCAGCGGCCTGTTAACCCATGAGCAGTTCTTC
CASGLLTHEQFF
>TRBV2|TRBJ2-1|TRBD2|-|16
TGTGCCAGCAGTGAAAGACTAGCGGGAGGGTACAATGAGCAGTTCTTC
CASSERLAGGYNEQFF
>TRBV29-1|TRBJ2-1|-|few|15
TGCAGCGTTGCGGGTCACCAAAGGCACTACAATGAGCAGTTCTTC
CSVAGHQRHYNEQFF
>TRBV18|TRBJ2-1|-|-|16
TGTGCCAGCTCACCAGCTGGGAGTCGCTCCTACAATGAGCAGTTCTTC
CASSPAGSRSYNEQFF
>TRBV7-2|TRBJ1-1|TRBD1|-|14
TGTGCCAGCAGCTCGGACAGGGGGCGGACTGAAGCTTTCTTT
CASSSDRGRTEAFF
>TRBV7-2|TRBJ2-1|TRBD1|-|15
TGTGCCAGCAGCCCGGGACAGGGGGGTTACAATGAGCAGTTCTTC
CASSPGQGGYNEQFF
>TRBV28|TRBJ1-5|TRBD1|few|17
TGTGCCAGCAGTTCCGGGGGGACAGGGGGCCTTTATCAGCCCCAGCATTTT
CASSSGGTGGLYQPQHF
>TRBV7-9|TRBJ2-6|-|-|17
TGTGCCAGCACGGGCCAGACACAATTCTCTGGGGCCAACGTCCTGACTTTC
CASTGQTQFSGANVLTF
>TRBV9|TRBJ2-7|TRBD2|-|19
TGTGCCAGCAGCGTAGCTACTGGGGGGAGGGGTGCGAGCGACTACGAGCAGTACTTC
CASSVATGGRGASDYEQYF
>TRBV5-4|TRBJ1-2|-|-|14
TGTGCCAGCAGCTTGGGGGTTGAATACTATGGCTACACCTTC
CASSLGVEYYGYTF
>TRBV4-2|TRBJ2-3|-|few|14
TGTGCCAGCAGCCCCGACACGGCGGCAGATACGCAGTATTTT
CASSPDTAADTQYF
>TRBV7-9|TRBJ1-1|-|-|14
TGTGCCAGCAGCTTACGGGGGCGGGACACTGAAGCTTTCTTT
CASSLRGRDTEAFF
>TRBV15|TRBJ2-3|-|-|15
TGTGCCACCACTCCGGGGGGCGGATCCACAGATACGCAGTATTTT
CATTPGGGSTDTQYF
>TRBV27|TRBJ2-7|TRBD2|few|13
TGTGCCAGCAGGGGGCTAGCGGGCGCAGAGCAGTACTTC
CASRGLAGAEQYF
>TRBV7-2|TRBJ2-3|TRBD2|few|15
TGTGCCAGCAGCTTAGCGGCGGGAGGCACAGATACGCAGTATTTT
CASSLAAGGTDTQYF
>TRBV5-1|TRBJ2-2|-|-|15
TGCGCCAGCAGCTTGGCCGGGCGGAACACCGGGGAGCTGTTTTTT
CASSLAGRNTGELFF
>TRBV5-6|TRBJ1-3|-|once|13
TGTGCCAGCAGCCGAGACAGTGGAAACACCATATATTTT
CASSRDSGNTIYF
>TRBV5-4|TRBJ2-1|TRBD2|-|16
TGTGCCAGCAGGCCAGATCTAGCGGGAAGGTACAATGAGCAGTTCTTC
CASRPDLAGRYNEQFF
>TRBV7-9|TRBJ2-3|-|-|16
TGTGCCAGCACCTCAGGGATGGTAGCCGCGACAGATACGCAGTATTTT
CASTSGMVAATDTQYF
>TRBV9|TRBJ2-5|TRBD1|few|15
TGTGCCAGCAGCACATCGGGACAGAGGGAAGAGACCCAGTACTTC
CASSTSGQREETQYF
>TRBV2|TRBJ1-5|TRBD1|few|13
TGTGCCAGCAGGGCCGGACAGGGCCAGCCCCAGCATTTT
CASRAGQGQPQHF
>TRBV7-9|TRBJ2-5|TRBD2|-|17
TGTGCCAGCAGCTTCACAAGGGGCGGGAGGGCCTTGGAGACCCAGTACTTC
CASSFTRGGRALETQYF
>TRBV27|TRBJ1-2|-|once|13
TGTGCCAGCAGTTTACGACAGTTCTATGGCTACACCTTC
CASSLRQFYGYTF
>TRBV2|TRBJ2-5|-|few|13
TGTGCCAGCAGTTTCGGCCACCGTGGGACCCAGTACTTC
CASSFGHRGTQYF
>TRBV15|TRBJ1-4|-|few|15
TGTGCCACCAGCAGAGATCCGGGGGCGGGTGAAAAACTGTTTTTT
CATSRDPGAGEKLFF
>TRBV7-6|TRBJ2-1|TRBD2|-|18
TGTGCCAGCAGCTTAGCGGGACTAGCGGGCTTAAATTCCAATGAGCAGTTCTTC
CASSLAGLAGLNSNEQFF
>TRBV20-1|TRBJ2-5|-|-|10
TGCAGTGCTATAAGAGGGACCCAGTACTTC
CSAIRGTQYF
>TRBV18|TRBJ2-1|-|few|18
TGTGCCAGCTCACACTCGGGTTCCTTAGTGGTGACCTACAATGAGCAGTTCTTC
CASSHSGSLVVTYNEQFF
>TRBV4-1|TRBJ1-3|-|-|16
TGCGCCAGCAGCCAAGAGGTGCGTCTCTCTGGAAACACCATATATTTT
CASSQEVRLSGNTIYF
>TRBV29-1|TRBJ2-5|-|-|15
TGCAGCGTTGAAGATGCCCAGGGGCGCGAGGGGACCCAGTACTTC
CSVEDAQGREGTQYF
>TRBV7-9|TRBJ1-4|TRBD1|-|14
TGTGCCAGCAGCTTTGGACAGGGTATTCGGGAACTGTTTTTT
CASSFGQGIRELFF
>TRBV2|TRBJ1-2|TRBD1|-|14
TGTGCCAGCAACCTGGACAGGGAGGTCTATAGCTACACCTTC
CASNLDREVYSYTF
>TRBV4-2|TRBJ2-2|TRBD2|few|16
TGTGCCAGCAGCCCCCGACTAGCGGGAGGGACCGGGGAGCTGTTTTTT
CASSPRLAGGTGELFF
>TRBV7-2|TRBJ1-5|-|-|14
TGTGCCAGCAGCTACCTCGGGCGGGCTCAGCCCCAGCATTTT
CASSYLGRAQPQHF
>TRBV7-9|TRBJ1-2|-|-|15
TGTGCCAGCAGCTTACTCTCAACAGGACCGAATGGCTACACCTTC
CASSLLSTGPNGYTF
>TRBV9|TRBJ2-5|TRBD2|-|15
TGTGCCAGCAGCCCCCGACTAGCGGGAGATGAGACCCAGTACTTC
CASSPRLAGDETQYF
>TRBV18|TRBJ2-7|-|few|15
TGTGCCAGCTCACCACGGACGGGAGTAGCCCACGAGCAGTACTTC
CASSPRTGVAHEQYF
>TRBV27|TRBJ2-1|-|-|18
TGTGCCAGCAGTTTAGACACGAGGGCGGCGGGTCGACCCAATGAGCAGTTCTTC
CASSLDTRAAGRPNEQFF
>TRBV2|TRBJ2-7|TRBD1|few|14
TGTGCCAGCAGGATCGGGACAGACTCCTACGAGCAGTACTTC
CASRIGTDSYEQYF
>TRBV5-1|TRBJ2-1|TRBD2|few|16
TGCGCCAGCAGCTTGGAAGGTAGCGGGAGGGCCGCTGAGCAGTTCTTC
CASSLEGSGRAAEQFF